The table lists the clone carrying this TCR beta chain with a few counts. What it recognizes is unknown. The data derive from a study of CD8 T cells in ankylosing spondylitis. The study, taken as a whole, reports: There was a TCR beta motif, made of 7 or 8 highly homologous variants, that appeared characteristic of ankylosing spondylitis blood.

This CDR3 region has 16 residues. Germline lookup yields CDR1 MGHDK and CDR2 SYGVNS. V was pared by 4 bases and J by 0 bases, with 14 bases between. TCRdb reanalysed the 5' RACE reads using MiXCR and keeps one entry per CDR3 protein. This sample yields about 500,000 distinct CDR3 sequences, of which 12% are seen a single time; approximately 6.2% belongs to the top ten. The J gene is TRBJ2-3, the V gene TRBV25-1; D not certain. The material sequenced was blood, either unsorted or a sorted T cell fraction (not recorded which). This receptor was taken from a male donor with ankylosing spondylitis. The CDR3 coding sequence is TGTGCCAGCAGTGTTCTCTCGCCGGCTAGCACAGATACGCAGTATTTT. Amino acids: CASSVLSPASTDTQYF.